This TCR beta chain was identified during a study of technical replicates of blood from several donors. Some clones are missing from TCRdb's copy, which holds only in-frame ones; the method was immunoSEQ multiplex PCR. The sample holds 65,000 to 70,000 clones; approximately 88% are singletons and the top ten take 4.6%. Trimming at V came to 4 bases and at J to 2 bases, leaving 6 bases not matched to a gene. The CDR3 runs 14 residues. Looked up from germline, CDR1 is SQVTM and CDR2 is ANQGSEA. Sequencing was carried out using PBMCs. The chain links TRBV29-1 to TRBJ2-7; TRBD2 aligns across 9 bases. The sequence was collected from a human donor in good health. Some clones in this sample may be carry-over from other donors' samples. The CDR3 sequence: CSVGGGLATYEQYF. The DNA for the CDR3 is TGCAGCGTTGGGGGGGGACTAGCAACCTACGAGCAGTACTTC.